Presented here are 30 T cell receptor beta chains from one specimen sequenced in a study of blood T cell repertoires in COVID-19. Using immunoSEQ multiplex PCR, the repertoire was profiled, and TCRdb retains in-frame clones only, with some absent. The repertoire includes approximately 190,000 clones, around 83% of them detected once, and around 23% sits in the top ten. The sample was PBMCs or T cells enriched from blood (not recorded which). These receptors were collected from a woman in her thirties or forties in a cohort exposed to, infected with or recovered from COVID-19 (not recorded which).

Comment on this clone: The DNA is left out, because the CDR3 cannot be placed on it with certainty; the CDR3 is given as TCRdb lists it. V is TRBV6-2 or TRBV6-3 and J is TRBJ2-7; TRBD1 is the table's D call, not checked against the DNA. In germline, CDR1 is MNHEY, CDR2 SVGEGT. Including both end residues, the CDR3 is 14 amino acids long. The CDR3 loop reads CASSFFGQAYEQYF.

The chain combines TRBV6-6 with TRBJ2-1; the D gene is possibly TRBD1 (6 bases). The germline V and J ends were trimmed by 5 bases and 6 bases, with 14 bases remaining between them. CDR1 is MNHNY, CDR2 SVGAGI, per germline (reference sequence). The CDR3 spans 14 residues. CDR3 loop: CASSPGTWANEQFF. The CDR3 coding sequence is TGTGCCAGCAGTCCCGGGACATGGGCCAATGAGCAGTTCTTC.

About this clone itself: Other DNA sequences in this specimen translate into the identical CDR3. The chain joins TRBV19 to TRBJ2-7, with 7 bases matching TRBD1. The CDR3 has 13 residues. The trim removed 5 bases at V and 2 bases at J, leaving 3 bases unmatched. Germline V gives CDR1 LNHDA, CDR2 SQIVND (reference sequence). The CDR3 loop is CASSRQGAYEQYF. As DNA, the CDR3 is TGTGCCAGTAGTCGCCAGGGGGCCTACGAGCAGTACTTC.

This chain links TRBV6-5 with TRBJ2-3; TRBD1 matches 8 bases. The CDR3 sequence is 15 residues long. V lost 11 bases to trimming and J lost 7 bases; unmatched junction nucleotides: 17. Looked up from germline, CDR1 is MNHEY and CDR2 is SVGAGI. CDR3 residues: CASRQPGQASYTQYF. The CDR3 nucleotides read TGTGCCTCCCGTCAACCGGGACAGGCCTCATATACGCAGTATTTT.

The J gene is TRBJ1-4, the V gene TRBV5-1, with D possibly matching TRBD1 (6 bases). The CDR3 runs 15 residues. Germline V gene lookup returns CDR1 SGHRS and CDR2 YFSETQ. V was trimmed by 1 base and J by 8 bases, leaving 15 bases between them. CDR3 residues: CASSLFGGAGEKLFF. CDR3 DNA: TGCGCCAGCAGCTTGTTTGGGGGGGCAGGCGAAAAACTGTTTTTT.

The chain joins TRBV30 to TRBJ1-5; D may be TRBD1 (5 bases). Germline V gene data show CDR1 as GTSNPN and CDR2 as SVGIG (reference sequence). Trimming removed 3 bases from V and 6 bases from J, with 15 bases in between. The CDR3 runs to 14 residues. The DNA for the CDR3 is TGTGCCTGGAGCGGGGGGTTGGAAAGTCAGCCCCAGCATTTT. It translates to CAWSGGLESQPQHF.

This clone was observed once. This chain uses TRBV10-2 with TRBJ2-1; 10 bases agree with TRBD2. Germline assignment: CDR1 WSHSY and CDR2 SAAADI. The CDR3 totals 16 residues. V was clipped by 7 bases and J by 3 bases; unmatched bases: 9. The CDR3 protein is CASTWTGTSDYNEQFF. The CDR3 DNA is TGCGCCAGCACCTGGACCGGGACTAGCGACTACAATGAGCAGTTCTTC.

This clone was seen more than once but under ten times. The chain uses TRBV2 and TRBJ2-5, with D tentatively TRBD2 (6 bases). Trimming took 2 bases from V and 4 from J, leaving 14 bases between them. The CDR3 has 15 amino acids. Germline values: CDR1 SNHLY, CDR2 FYNNEI. The CDR3 reads CASSEYRLGGETQYF. In nucleotides, the CDR3 is TGTGCCAGCAGTGAATATAGGCTGGGGGGAGAGACCCAGTACTTC.

The gene calls are TRBV28 and TRBJ2-5; 8 nucleotides match TRBD1. V was clipped by 4 bases and J by 2 bases; unmatched bases: 6. The CDR3 is made up of 15 amino acids. Germline lookup yields CDR1 MDHEN and CDR2 SYDVKM. CDR3: CASSSPRTGQETQYF. CDR3 nucleotides: TGTGCCAGCAGTTCCCCCCGGACAGGGCAAGAGACCCAGTACTTC.

The chain links TRBV19 to TRBJ2-5; D may be TRBD1 (5 bases). V was trimmed by 4 bases and J by 5 bases, leaving 11 bases between them. The CDR3 covers 13 residues. Germline V gene sequence: CDR1 LNHDA, CDR2 SQIVND (reference sequence). CDR3 coding DNA: TGTGCCAGTAGTACGACAGTTCCCGAGACCCAGTACTTC. Translated, it gives CASSTTVPETQYF.

The CDR3 sequence: CASSVGRGSGYEQYF. DNA of the CDR3: TGTGCCAGCAGCGTAGGGAGGGGCTCGGGGTACGAGCAGTACTTC. V gene TRBV9 combines with J gene TRBJ2-7; tentative D call: TRBD2 (6 bases). The ends were cut back, 0 bases at V and 4 bases at J, with 14 bases in the middle. The CDR3 length is 15 residues. The V gene's germline CDR1 is SGDLS and CDR2 YYNGEE.

The chain links TRBV18 to TRBJ2-1; 10 nucleotides agree with TRBD1. The J segment lost 5 bases and the V segment lost 6 bases, leaving 7 bases of the junction unmatched. The germline CDR1 and CDR2 sequences are KGHSH and LQKENI. The CDR3 is 15 residues long. CDR3 nucleotides: TGTGCCAGCTCCCAAGGACAGGGGGGCCACAATGAGCAGTTCTTC. This gives the protein CASSQGQGGHNEQFF. Based on the CDR3 plus reference TRBV18 and TRBJ2-1, the full variable domain is NAGVMQNPRHLVRRRGQEARLRCSPMKGHSHVYWYRQLPEEGLKFMVYLQKENIIDESGMPKERFSAEFPKEGPSILRIQQVVRGDSAAYFCASSQGQGGHNEQFFGPGTRLTVL.

The chain is built from TRBV7-5 and TRBJ2-5; the table gives TRBD1 as D, unverified against the DNA. TRBV7-5 is designated a pseudogene. There are 14 residues in the CDR3. The CDR3 DNA sequence: TGTGTCAGAAGCAACCGGACATACCAAGAGACCCAGTACTTC. Protein sequence: CVRSNRTYQETQYF.

V and J are TRBV19 and TRBJ1-5, with 11 bases matching TRBD1. The V and J ends lost 6 bases and 6 bases, in that order; junction bases with no gene match: 7. In germline, CDR1 is LNHDA, CDR2 SQIVND (reference sequence). This CDR3 contains 15 residues. CDR3 residues: CASSGGTGGGQPQHF. In DNA form, the CDR3 reads TGTGCCAGTAGCGGGGGGACAGGGGGAGGTCAGCCCCAGCATTTT.

This clone was detected a few times. V gene TRBV2 combines with J gene TRBJ1-5; 7 bases fit TRBD1. This CDR3 is 14 amino acids long. Losses at the gene ends were 6 bases for V and 2 bases for J; bases not matched to a gene: 4. Germline assignment: CDR1 SNHLY and CDR2 FYNNEI. In DNA form, the CDR3 reads TGTGCCAGCAGGCCTGACAGGGGCAATCAGCCCCAGCATTTT. Its translation: CASRPDRGNQPQHF.

This clone appeared a single time. The CDR3 DNA follows: TGCAGCGTTGCACTTGAAACTGAAGCTTTCTTT. This sequence encodes CSVALETEAFF. The rearrangement links TRBV29-1 to TRBJ1-1, with D unresolved. The length of the CDR3 is 11 residues. The germline V gene encodes CDR1 SQVTM and CDR2 ANQGSEA. V was clipped by 4 bases and J by 5 bases, with 8 bases between them.

In its sample, this clone was seen once. The chain is built from TRBV5-1 and TRBJ2-5; the D is unclear. In germline, CDR1 is SGHRS, CDR2 YFSETQ. CDR3 length: 15 residues. V was trimmed by 0 bases and J by 4 bases, leaving 13 bases between them. Here the CDR3 DNA reads TGCGCCAGCAGCTTGGGGCTCCCCCGTCGAGAGACCCAGTACTTC. Translated: CASSLGLPRRETQYF. Drawing the rest from reference TRBV5-1 and TRBJ2-5, the complete variable domain is KAGVTQTPRYLIKTRGQQVTLSCSPISGHRSVSWYQQTPGQGLQFLFEYFSETQRNKGNFPGRFSGRQFSNSRSEMNVSTLELGDSALYLCASSLGLPRRETQYFGPGTRLLVL.

The chain combines TRBV19 with TRBJ1-5; D not certain. V dropped 5 bases and J dropped 0 bases, with 11 bases sitting between them. The CDR3 runs 15 residues. Germline CDR1 and CDR2: LNHDA and SQIVND (reference sequence). CDR3 sequence (DNA): TGTGCCAGTAGTGGCCGGGTATTTAGCAATCAGCCCCAGCATTTT. Amino acid sequence: CASSGRVFSNQPQHF.

Notes on this clone: Other DNA sequences in this sample translate to the same CDR3. This chain links TRBV28 with TRBJ1-6, with D maybe TRBD1 (6 bases). Germline CDR1 MDHEN, CDR2 SYDVKM. The ends were cut back, 5 bases at V and 7 bases at J, with 12 bases in the middle. The CDR3 has 14 residues. The CDR3 DNA reads as TGTGCCAGCAGTCTCACAGGGACCAATTCACCCCTCCACTTT. As protein: CASSLTGTNSPLHF.

This clone came up once. The chain carries TRBV7-6 and TRBJ1-2; 9 bases agree with TRBD1. The CDR3 length is 15 residues. Trimming at V came to 2 bases and at J to 4 bases, leaving 5 bases not matched to a gene. The V gene's germline CDR1 is SGHVS and CDR2 FNYEAQ. The CDR3 sequence is CASSLTDRGIYGYTF. As DNA, the CDR3 is TGTGCCAGCAGCTTAACCGACAGGGGGATCTATGGCTACACCTTC.

This clone was seen a single time. The genes are TRBV27 and TRBJ2-4, with no clear D. Between the trimmed V and J ends, which lost 7 bases and 6 bases, there was a span of 16 bases. Germline V lookup: CDR1 MNHEY, CDR2 SMNVEV (reference sequence). The CDR3 runs 14 residues. CDR3 sequence reads: CASIPRGVGNIQYF. The CDR3 nucleotides read TGTGCCAGCATCCCCCGCGGCGTAGGAAACATTCAGTACTTC.

The V gene is TRBV9, the J gene TRBJ1-5, with no clear D. The CDR3 is made up of 11 amino acids. Trimming cost V 7 bases and J 5 bases, with 7 bases left between them. Germline V lookup: CDR1 SGDLS, CDR2 YYNGEE. In DNA, the CDR3 is TGTGCCAGCGGCCTGGATCAGCCCCAGCATTTT. Translation gives CASGLDQPQHF.

The V gene is TRBV7-9, the J gene TRBJ2-1; 7 bases align to TRBD2. With 5 bases clipped from V and 3 bases from J, the junction kept 13 bases outside the gene matches. The CDR3 runs to 17 residues. From germline, CDR1 is SEHNR and CDR2 FQNEAQ (reference sequence). The CDR3 spells CASSPMGGGIDYNEQFF. CDR3 DNA: TGTGCCAGCAGCCCAATGGGGGGAGGGATAGACTACAATGAGCAGTTCTTC.

The chain has TRBV5-4 and TRBJ1-2, with a tentative D call TRBD1 (5 bases). V was shortened by 3 bases and J by 0 bases, with 15 bases between the two germline ends. Germline V gene lookup returns CDR1 SGHNT and CDR2 YYREEE (reference sequence). The CDR3 totals 16 residues. This CDR3 is CASSSSGATANYGYTF. The CDR3 nucleotides read TGTGCCAGCAGCTCCTCTGGGGCAACCGCTAACTATGGCTACACCTTC.

This clone was recorded only once. The chain uses TRBV14 and TRBJ1-1; D ambiguous. In germline, CDR1 is SGHDN, CDR2 FVKESK. Trimming pared 7 bases from V and 4 bases from J, leaving 13 bases between. CDR3 size: 13 residues. CDR3 sequence: CASTIFPGTEAFF. CDR3 DNA sequence: TGTGCCAGCACCATTTTCCCGGGCACTGAAGCTTTCTTT.

The J gene is TRBJ1-2, the V gene TRBV30; D remains unclear. V lost 2 bases to trimming and J lost 4 bases, with 8 bases between them. The CDR3 loop spans 12 amino acids. Germline loops: CDR1 GTSNPN, CDR2 SVGIG (reference sequence). CDR3 DNA sequence: TGTGCCTGGAGTAGGAGGCTCTATGGCTACACCTTC. It is translated as CAWSRRLYGYTF.

This chain uses TRBV13 with TRBJ1-1; 7 nucleotides match TRBD1. With V trimmed by 1 base and J by 3 bases, 11 bases remained unmatched. CDR3 length: 17 residues. Germline assignment: CDR1 PRHDT and CDR2 FYEKMQ (reference sequence). The CDR3 here is CASSLEGAVTGDTEAFF. DNA for the CDR3: TGTGCCAGCAGCTTAGAGGGGGCAGTCACAGGAGACACTGAAGCTTTCTTT.

The chain uses TRBV2 and TRBJ1-5; 8 nucleotides align to TRBD1. Germline V gene sequence: CDR1 SNHLY, CDR2 FYNNEI. The CDR3 has 15 amino acids. Trimming at V came to 4 bases and at J to 7 bases, leaving 9 bases not matched to a gene. The DNA for the CDR3 is TGTGCCAGCAGTGCCCCAACAGGGGGTAAACAGCCCCAGCATTTT. The encoded protein is CASSAPTGGKQPQHF.

The chain has TRBV10-2 and TRBJ2-2; 8 positions match TRBD2. The CDR3 is 14 residues long. V gave up 7 bases and J gave up 7 bases; unmatched junction bases: 8. Germline V gene data show CDR1 as WSHSY and CDR2 as SAAADI. The CDR3 nucleotides read TGCGCCAGCACCCAGCGGGAGTGGAGCGGGGAGCTGTTTTTT. Amino acids: CASTQREWSGELFF.

V usage is TRBV2 and J usage is TRBJ1-4; 7 bases line up with TRBD1. CDR1 is SNHLY and CDR2 is FYNNEI in the germline V gene. Trimming took 7 bases from V and 0 from J; bases not matched to a gene: 11. The CDR3 is 17 residues long. CDR3 coding DNA: TGTGCCAGCAATGTTCCGGGACAGCTTGCAACTAATGAAAAACTGTTTTTT. It is translated as CASNVPGQLATNEKLFF.